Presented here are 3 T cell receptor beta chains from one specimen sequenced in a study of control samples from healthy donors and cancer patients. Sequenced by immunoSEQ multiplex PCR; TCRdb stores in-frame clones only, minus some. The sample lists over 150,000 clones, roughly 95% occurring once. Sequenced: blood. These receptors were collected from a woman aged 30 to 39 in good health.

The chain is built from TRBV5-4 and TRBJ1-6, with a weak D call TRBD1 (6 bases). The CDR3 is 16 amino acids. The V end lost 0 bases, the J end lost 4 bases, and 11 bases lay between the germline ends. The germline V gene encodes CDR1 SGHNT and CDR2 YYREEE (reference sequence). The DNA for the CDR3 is TGTGCCAGCAGCTTGGATGGAGGGGGTTATAATTCACCCCTCCACTTT. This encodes CASSLDGGGYNSPLHF. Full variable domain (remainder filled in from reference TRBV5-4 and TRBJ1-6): ETGVTQSPTHLIKTRGQQVTLRCSSQSGHNTVSWYQQALGQGPQFIFQYYREEENGRGNFPPRFSGLQFPNYSSELNVNALELDDSALYLCASSLDGGGYNSPLHFGNGTRLTVT.

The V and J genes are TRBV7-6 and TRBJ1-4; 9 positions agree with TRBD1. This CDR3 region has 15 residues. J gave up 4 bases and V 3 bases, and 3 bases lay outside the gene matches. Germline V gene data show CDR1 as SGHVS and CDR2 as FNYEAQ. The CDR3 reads CASSLSTGGNEKLFF. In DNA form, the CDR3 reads TGTGCCAGCAGCTTGTCGACAGGGGGTAATGAAAAACTGTTTTTT.

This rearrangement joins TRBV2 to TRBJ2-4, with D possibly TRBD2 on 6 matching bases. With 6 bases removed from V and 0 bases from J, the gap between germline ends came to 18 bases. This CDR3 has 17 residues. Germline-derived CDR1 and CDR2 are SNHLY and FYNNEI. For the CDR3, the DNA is TGTGCCAGCAGGGGCGGGATCTCTGGGATAGCCAAAAACATTCAGTACTTC. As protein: CASRGGISGIAKNIQYF.